This TCR beta chain stems from a study of T cell repertoires and HLA-DP antigens. Overall study: Sorted CD137+CD4+ samples averaged 218.4 ng DNA; pre-culture CD4+ samples, 1,000 to 1,500 ng.

Notes on the study in general: Previously undetected clones averaged around 40% and 50% against the two alleles respectively. Total CD4+ responders were stimulated by HeLa antigen-presenting cells.

This clone is medium-sized in the sample. Its specificity is unknown. Pre-culture CD4+ samples were sequenced deeply, targeting 200,000 T cell genomes. Produced via immunoSEQ multiplex PCR; TCRdb's table is partial and in-frame only. The repertoire has about 89,000 clones, roughly 86% of them found once; the top ten carry around 1.7%. The germline V and J ends were trimmed by 4 bases and 1 base, with 8 bases remaining between them. The CDR3 loop spans 13 amino acids. Per the germline V gene, CDR1 is GTSNPN and CDR2 is SVGIG (reference sequence). The sequenced sample consisted of CD4+ T cells from PBMCs. This sequence joins TRBV30 and TRBJ1-5; D remains unclear. This receptor was taken from a man aged 50-59 years in good health and CMV-seronegative. CDR3 nucleotides: TGTGCCTGGACCCTAGACAGCAATCAGCCCCAGCATTTT. It specifies CAWTLDSNQPQHF.